The rows below give T cell receptor beta chains drawn from one sample of a study of beta chain features in type 1 diabetes. TCRdb's table, derived via immunoSEQ multiplex PCR, lists solely in-frame clones and lacks some. The table records more than 550,000 clones, 11% to 15% of them present only once. Sequencing was performed on naive CD4+ T cells from blood. All receptors come from a man aged 18-30 years with type 1 diabetes. The CDR3 runs from the conserved cysteine through the conserved F or W. D genes are given only for firm matches. A row's size may be missing; if present it is once, few, many or a size class.

D gene,J gene,CDR3 length,V gene,clone size,CDR3 protein,CDR3 DNA
TRBD2,TRBJ2-2,13,TRBV28,few,CASTPGGRGELFF,TGTGCCAGCACCCCGGGGGGTCGCGGGGAGCTGTTTTTT
.,TRBJ1-2,14,TRBV19,few,CASNQARRGYGYTF,TGTGCCAGTAACCAAGCCCGGAGAGGCTATGGCTACACCTTC
.,TRBJ2-5,10,TRBV21-1,.,CAAAQETQYF,TGTGCAGCTGCACAAGAGACCCAGTACTTC
.,TRBJ2-1,12,TRBV19,.,CASSRLYNEQFF,TGTGCCAGTAGTCGGCTCTACAATGAGCAGTTCTTC
.,TRBJ2-4,12,TRBV7-2,many,CASSGSKNIQYF,TGTGCCAGCAGTGGCAGCAAAAACATTCAGTACTTC
.,TRBJ1-1,14,TRBV5-1,few,CASSLVQRGTEAFF,TGCGCCAGCAGCTTGGTGCAGCGTGGGACTGAAGCTTTCTTT
.,TRBJ2-3,13,TRBV5-1,.,CASSLDATDTQYF,TGCGCCAGCAGCTTGGACGCCACAGATACGCAGTATTTT
TRBD1,TRBJ1-3,17,TRBV5-4,few,CASSLAQGARRGNTIYF,TGTGCCAGCAGCTTGGCACAGGGGGCGCGTCGTGGAAACACCATATATTTT
.,TRBJ2-1,13,TRBV7-9,many,CASSSLGLRQQFF,TGTGCCAGCAGCTCCCTCGGGCTACGTCAGCAGTTCTTC
.,TRBJ2-3,13,TRBV18,many,CASSPPSTDTQYF,TGTGCCAGCTCACCACCAAGCACAGATACGCAGTATTTT
.,TRBJ2-7,13,TRBV11-3,.,CASSLRGDSEQYF,TGTGCCAGCAGCTTGCGTGGGGACTCCGAGCAGTACTTC
TRBD1,TRBJ2-1,15,TRBV15,.,CATSLETGSYNEQFF,TGTGCCACCAGTCTCGAGACAGGGTCCTACAATGAGCAGTTCTTC
.,TRBJ1-5,15,TRBV6-6,.,CASSLRRTENQPQHF,TGTGCCAGCAGCCTCCGTAGGACAGAGAATCAGCCCCAGCATTTT
TRBD1,TRBJ2-2,15,TRBV6-5,.,CATRSGGTGTGELFF,TGTGCCACCAGGTCGGGCGGGACAGGTACCGGGGAGCTGTTTTTT
.,TRBJ1-1,15,TRBV29-1,.,CSVDGAGWEYTEAFF,TGCAGCGTCGACGGGGCAGGGTGGGAGTACACTGAAGCTTTCTTT
.,TRBJ1-2,16,TRBV29-1,few,CSVAPTRFRGNYGYTF,TGCAGCGTTGCCCCTACACGGTTCAGGGGTAACTATGGCTACACCTTC
TRBD1,TRBJ1-5,15,TRBV4-2,.,CASSLGTGVNQPQHF,TGTGCCAGCAGCCTCGGGACAGGAGTAAATCAGCCCCAGCATTTT
.,TRBJ1-4,16,TRBV30,few,CAWSDAYFGGRKKLFF,TGTGCCTGGAGCGATGCCTACTTCGGAGGGAGGAAAAAACTGTTTTTT
.,TRBJ2-1,15,TRBV7-9,.,CASSRPGTEKREQFF,TGTGCCAGCAGCCGGCCTGGGACGGAAAAGCGTGAGCAGTTCTTC
.,TRBJ2-1,14,TRBV2,few,CASSGPSSYNEQFF,TGTGCCAGCAGTGGTCCGAGCTCCTACAATGAGCAGTTCTTC
.,TRBJ1-2,13,TRBV30,few,CAWITSPNYGYTF,TGTGCCTGGATAACAAGTCCTAACTATGGCTACACCTTC
.,TRBJ1-4,14,TRBV28,few,CASSPRKANEKLFF,TGTGCCAGCAGCCCCAGGAAGGCTAATGAAAAACTGTTTTTT
.,TRBJ1-4,13,TRBV6-6,few,CASSPTDNEKLFF,TGTGCCAGCAGTCCCACGGATAATGAAAAACTGTTTTTT
TRBD1,TRBJ1-6,15,TRBV11-1,.,CASSSQQGFRSPLHF,TGTGCCAGCAGCTCACAACAGGGGTTTAGATCACCCCTCCACTTT
.,TRBJ2-2,14,TRBV9,.,CASSLLAGTGELFF,TGTGCCAGCAGCCTCCTGGCGGGCACCGGGGAGCTGTTTTTT
.,TRBJ2-4,15,TRBV7-9,.,CASSPGGSAKNIQYF,TGTGCCAGCAGCCCAGGAGGGTCAGCCAAAAACATTCAGTACTTC
TRBD2,TRBJ2-3,17,TRBV4-3,.,CASSQTSGGFSTDTQYF,TGCGCCAGCAGCCAAACTAGCGGGGGGTTTAGCACAGATACGCAGTATTTT
.,TRBJ2-1,14,TRBV30,few,CAKTAGGSNNEQFF,TGTGCCAAAACCGCTGGGGGGTCGAACAATGAGCAGTTCTTC
.,TRBJ1-1,13,TRBV5-1,few,CASSLVDSSEAFF,TGCGCCAGCAGCTTAGTCGACAGCAGTGAAGCTTTCTTT
.,TRBJ1-6,15,TRBV7-8,.,CASSLVPGVNSPLHF,TGTGCCAGCAGCTTAGTTCCGGGGGTGAATTCACCCCTCCACTTT
.,TRBJ2-4,13,TRBV6-1,.,CASSGGSKNIQYF,TGTGCCAGCAGTGGCGGCAGCAAAAACATTCAGTACTTC
.,TRBJ2-7,14,TRBV19,.,CASSSRSGIYEQYF,TGTGCCAGTAGTAGCCGCTCCGGGATCTACGAGCAGTACTTC
TRBD2,TRBJ2-5,15,TRBV18,.,CASSPQLAGAETQYF,TGTGCCAGCTCACCACAACTAGCGGGAGCGGAGACCCAGTACTTC
.,TRBJ1-1,16,TRBV10-3,few,CAISKRWHSGDTEAFF,TGTGCCATCAGCAAACGATGGCACAGCGGGGACACTGAAGCTTTCTTT
.,TRBJ1-5,13,TRBV6-4,.,CASSEEGNQPQHF,TGTGCCAGCAGTGAAGAGGGCAATCAGCCCCAGCATTTT
.,TRBJ2-3,14,TRBV7-9,few,CASSLATVGDTQYF,TGTGCCAGCAGCTTAGCGACGGTCGGAGATACGCAGTATTTT
.,TRBJ1-2,14,TRBV28,few,CASSSVLRMYGYTF,TGTGCCAGCAGTTCCGTGTTGAGGATGTACGGCTACACCTTC
.,TRBJ1-6,13,TRBV27,.,CASSARAGSPLHF,TGTGCCAGCAGTGCTCGGGCGGGTTCACCCCTCCACTTT
.,TRBJ2-2,13,TRBV7-2,few,CASSIDYTGELFF,TGTGCCAGCAGCATCGATTACACCGGGGAGCTGTTTTTT
TRBD1,TRBJ1-2,16,TRBV30,few,CAWTFWGQGSGYGYTF,TGTGCCTGGACCTTTTGGGGACAGGGTTCAGGCTATGGCTACACCTTC
.,TRBJ2-2,14,TRBV6-5,few,CASSRRQITGELFF,TGTGCCAGCAGCCGGAGGCAGATCACCGGGGAGCTGTTTTTT
.,TRBJ2-1,14,TRBV2,.,CASRVRGAGTEQFF,TGTGCCAGCAGAGTAAGGGGAGCGGGCACTGAGCAGTTCTTC
TRBD2,TRBJ2-1,15,TRBV7-2,few,CASSNRLAGDNEQFF,TGTGCCAGCAGCAACCGACTAGCGGGGGACAATGAGCAGTTCTTC
TRBD2,TRBJ2-1,12,TRBV29-1,.,CSVGGGGNEQFF,TGCAGCGTTGGGGGCGGGGGTAATGAGCAGTTCTTC
TRBD1,TRBJ2-2,16,TRBV7-9,few,CASSSSRTGYTGELFF,TGTGCCAGCAGCTCCTCCCGGACAGGGTACACCGGGGAGCTGTTTTTT
TRBD1,TRBJ1-1,15,TRBV30,.,CAWSVPGTANTEAFF,TGTGCCTGGAGTGTACCCGGGACAGCTAACACTGAAGCTTTCTTT